This passage covers 25 T cell receptor beta chains from one sample sequenced in a study of T cells in Graves' hyperthyroidism and ophthalmopathy. RNA transcripts served as the template for amplifying TCR beta CDR3 regions. Primed by the HTBI set, a first-round RT-PCR was run on the TCR CDR3. MiXCR, applied by TCRdb to the multiplex PCR reads, yields one record per CDR3 protein. The data show a few hundred thousand distinct CDR3 sequences, about 45% seen once. Sample: peripheral blood or thyroid tissue (not recorded which). The receptors come from a woman aged 18 to 35 with Graves' hyperthyroidism.

The rearrangement joins TRBV2 to TRBJ2-5; 8 bases are a match to TRBD1. Germline CDR1 reads SNHLY; CDR2 reads FYNNEI. The CDR3 totals 15 residues. With 7 bases clipped from V and 4 bases from J, the junction kept 11 bases outside the gene matches. CDR3 nucleotide sequence: TGTGCCAGCAAACTCGGCAGGGGGCGTAGAGAGACCCAGTACTTC. Amino acid sequence: CASKLGRGRRETQYF.

This clonotype was detected many times. This rearrangement joins TRBV6-5 to TRBJ2-7, with D unresolved. Trimming removed 1 base from V and 3 bases from J, with 13 bases in between. The CDR3 totals 15 residues. Germline V CDR1 and CDR2: MNHEY, SVGAGI. The CDR3: CASSYLYGRRYEQYF. In nucleotides, the CDR3 is TGTGCCAGCAGTTACTTATACGGACGACGCTACGAGCAGTACTTC.

Comments on this clonotype: It may be a read error: a sequence one base away is much more abundant. The chain joins TRBV5-4 to TRBJ2-5, with D possibly matching TRBD2 (7 bases). This CDR3 spans 15 amino acids. The V and J ends lost 4 bases and 5 bases respectively, with 18 bases between them. CDR1 SGHNT and CDR2 YYREEE come from the germline V gene (reference sequence). As DNA, the CDR3 is TGTGCCAGCAGCCAAAACAGGGCGGGAGTGGAGACCCAGTACTTC. Amino acids: CASSQNRAGVETQYF.

At least ten counts were recorded for this clonotype. CDR3 bases: TGTGCCAGCAGCTTAGGGCAGGGAAGCGAAAAACTGTTTTTT. It encodes CASSLGQGSEKLFF. The rearrangement joins TRBV7-9 to TRBJ1-4, with a possible D match to TRBD1 (5 bases). Germline CDR1 and CDR2: SEHNR and FQNEAQ (reference sequence). The ends were cut back, 1 base at V and 8 bases at J, with 11 bases in the middle. The CDR3 runs 14 residues.

The sample holds many counts of this clonotype. This sequence joins TRBV6-5 and TRBJ1-2, with TRBD1 matching 7 bases. With V trimmed by 2 bases and J by 1 base, 4 bases remained unmatched. The CDR3 has 15 residues. Germline CDR1 and CDR2: MNHEY and SVGAGI. The CDR3 protein is CASSYGGGLNYGYTF. The CDR3 DNA reads TGTGCCAGCAGTTACGGAGGGGGCCTTAACTATGGCTACACCTTC.

The chain recombines TRBV25-1 with TRBJ2-7; 10 nucleotides align to TRBD2. CDR3 length equals 12 residues. Germline lookup yields CDR1 MGHDK and CDR2 SYGVNS. CDR3 coding DNA: TGTGCGAACGGACTAGCGGCCTACGAGCAGTACTTC. Its protein product is CANGLAAYEQYF.

This clonotype was observed a few times. This chain links TRBV7-2 with TRBJ2-3, with no clear D. CDR1 is SGHTA and CDR2 is FQGNSA in the germline V gene. V dropped 2 bases and J dropped 2 bases, with 8 bases sitting between them. CDR3 size: 14 residues. The DNA of the CDR3 is TGTGCCAGCAGCTTACTCAGTGACACAGATACGCAGTATTTT. It translates to CASSLLSDTDTQYF.

The chain uses TRBV4-1 and TRBJ1-2; perhaps TRBD1 as D (5 bases). This CDR3 spans 14 amino acids. Germline-derived CDR1 and CDR2 are MGHRA and YSYEKL. V was shortened by 4 bases and J by 7 bases, with 16 bases between the two germline ends. CDR3 in amino acids: CASSPRGGDLGYTF. CDR3 DNA: TGCGCCAGCAGCCCCCGGGGGGGGGATCTTGGCTACACCTTC.

This clonotype has a count of ten or more. The chain uses TRBV3-1 and TRBJ2-5, with D perhaps matching TRBD1 (5 bases). The CDR3 contains 16 residues. Germline CDR1 reads LGHDT; CDR2 reads YNNKEL (reference sequence). Trimming left V 0 bases short and J 5 bases short, with 16 bases between. The CDR3 DNA follows: TGTGCCAGCAGCCAAGATTGGGCCAGGGTGGATGAGACCCAGTACTTC. Translating it yields CASSQDWARVDETQYF.

The chain uses TRBV25-1 and TRBJ1-2; 11 nucleotides match TRBD1. The germline gives CDR1 MGHDK, CDR2 SYGVNS. J lost 4 bases, V lost 4 bases, and 8 bases had no gene match. This CDR3 contains 16 residues. The CDR3 DNA reads TGTGCCAGCAGTGCTAGCGGGACAGGGGGGGGCTATGGCTACACCTTC. It encodes CASSASGTGGGYGYTF.

A word on this clonotype: A junction boundary mismatches the germline segment, possibly from a read error. V is TRBV7-9 and J is TRBJ2-5, with 14 bases aligning to TRBD2. In germline, CDR1 is SEHNR, CDR2 FQNEAQ (reference sequence). This CDR3 spans 17 amino acids. The CDR3 DNA follows: TGCGCCAGCAGCCAGAGTGGGACTAGCGGGAGTGGGGAGACCCAGTACTTC. This translates into CASSQSGTSGSGETQYF.

The genes are TRBV10-3 and TRBJ2-7; possible D gene TRBD2, 6 bases. The V and J ends lost 0 bases and 5 bases respectively, with 14 bases between them. Germline loops: CDR1 ENHRY, CDR2 SYGVKD. This CDR3 is 15 amino acids long. CDR3 amino acids: CAISESGRTSNEQYF. DNA for the CDR3: TGTGCCATCAGTGAGTCCGGGAGAACAAGCAACGAGCAGTACTTC.

This clonotype was observed many times. This chain links TRBV27 with TRBJ1-2; TRBD1 is a possible D gene (5 bases). V was shortened by 9 bases and J by 9 bases, with 17 bases between the two germline ends. The CDR3 extends over 12 amino acids. CDR1 MNHEY and CDR2 SMNVEV come from the germline V gene (reference sequence). The chain's CDR3 is CASYPGRGSYTF. DNA of the CDR3: TGTGCCAGTTATCCGGGACGCGGTAGCTACACCTTC.

This clonotype was picked up many times. The J gene is TRBJ2-5, the V gene TRBV20-1; D is possibly TRBD2 (6 bases). V was shortened by 2 bases and J by 5 bases, with 12 bases between the two germline ends. Germline V gene sequence: CDR1 DFQATT, CDR2 SNEGSKA (reference sequence). The CDR3 loop spans 13 amino acids. This CDR3 reads CSARRDWEETQYF. As DNA, the CDR3 is TGCAGTGCTAGAAGGGACTGGGAGGAGACCCAGTACTTC.

This clonotype has just a few counts. The chain combines TRBV20-1 with TRBJ2-1; tentatively, D is TRBD2 (5 bases). The V gene's germline CDR1 is DFQATT and CDR2 SNEGSKA (reference sequence). The CDR3 loop spans 11 amino acids. The V end lost 6 bases, the J end lost 9 bases, and 12 bases lay between the germline ends. The CDR3 DNA sequence: TGCAGTGCGGAAGACTACCCTGAGCAGTTCTTC. Amino acids: CSAEDYPEQFF.

This clonotype occurred once. The chain links TRBV5-1 to TRBJ2-7, with 8 bases fitting TRBD1. V shed 3 bases and J 3 bases; nucleotides not matched to a gene: 5. This CDR3 region has 14 residues. Germline CDR1 reads SGHRS; CDR2 reads YFSETQ. The CDR3 reads CASSYGQGNYEQYF. DNA of the CDR3: TGCGCCAGCAGCTACGGACAGGGAAACTACGAGCAGTACTTC.

In its sample, this clonotype was seen many times. The chain combines TRBV2 with TRBJ2-2, with TRBD2 as a possible D gene (5 bases). V lost 8 bases, J lost 0 bases, and 10 bases lay in between. This CDR3 contains 14 residues. Germline CDR1 and CDR2: SNHLY and FYNNEI. CDR3 sequence (DNA): TGTGCCAGCGAGGGCGTAGCGAACACCGGGGAGCTGTTTTTT. It codes for CASEGVANTGELFF.

The rearrangement links TRBV7-2 to TRBJ2-7; D is perhaps TRBD1 or TRBD2 (5 bases each). V gave up 3 bases and J gave up 7 bases, with 13 bases separating them. The CDR3 covers 13 residues. Germline V gives CDR1 SGHTA, CDR2 FQGNSA. CDR3 in amino acids: CASSFYTGGEQYF. The CDR3 nucleotides are TGTGCCAGCAGCTTTTACACTGGGGGTGAGCAGTACTTC.

This clonotype was seen many times. This rearrangement joins TRBV5-1 to TRBJ2-5; no definite D call. Trimming cost V 3 bases and J 5 bases, with 5 bases left between them. Germline values: CDR1 SGHRS, CDR2 YFSETQ. The CDR3 has 11 amino acids. The CDR3 bases are TGCGCCAGCAGCTCGACTGAGACCCAGTACTTC. Amino acid sequence: CASSSTETQYF.

This clonotype was recorded at least ten times. The rearrangement links TRBV9 to TRBJ1-5; possibly TRBD1 for D (5 bases). Germline V CDR1 and CDR2: SGDLS, YYNGEE. The ends were cut back, 4 bases at V and 3 bases at J, with 14 bases in the middle. The CDR3 is 15 amino acids. The CDR3 reads CASSLRGDFNQPQHF. Here the CDR3 DNA reads TGTGCCAGCAGCCTCAGAGGGGACTTCAATCAGCCCCAGCATTTT.

This clonotype was picked up a small number of times. The chain recombines TRBV12-3 or TRBV12-4 with TRBJ2-3, with TRBD2 as a possible D gene (6 bases). The V and J ends lost 6 bases and 6 bases respectively, with 13 bases between them. The CDR3 has 13 amino acids. The CDR3 DNA reads TGTGCCAGCAGCATAGCGGTGGGGGATACGCAGTATTTT. Translated, it gives CASSIAVGDTQYF.

The chain links TRBV7-3 to TRBJ1-2, with 8 bases lining up with TRBD1. CDR3 length: 15 amino acids. Germline-derived CDR1 and CDR2 are SGHTA and FQGTGA. J lost 4 bases, V lost 5 bases, and 9 bases had no gene match. The CDR3 loop reads CASSADRVGSYGYTF. In DNA, the CDR3 is TGTGCCAGCAGCGCGGACAGGGTTGGTAGCTATGGCTACACCTTC.

V is TRBV20-1 and J is TRBJ2-1; unclear D gene. The CDR3 has 14 residues. Germline CDR1 DFQATT, CDR2 SNEGSKA (reference sequence). The germline V and J ends were trimmed by 1 base and 5 bases, with 12 bases remaining between them. Here the CDR3 DNA reads TGCAGTGCTAGAGTATCAGAGGTGAACAATGAGCAGTTCTTC. This gives the protein CSARVSEVNNEQFF.

The chain employs TRBV9 and TRBJ2-5; 7 nucleotides match TRBD2. There are 15 residues in the CDR3. Germline CDR1 reads SGDLS; CDR2 reads YYNGEE. The ends lost 3 bases at V and 4 bases at J; junction bases unmatched: 9. The CDR3 is CASSAPSGILETQYF. CDR3 sequence (DNA): TGTGCCAGCAGCGCCCCGAGCGGGATTCTAGAGACCCAGTACTTC.

This chain connects TRBV12-3 or TRBV12-4 to TRBJ1-2; maybe TRBD1 (5 bases). Trimming pared 6 bases from V and 4 bases from J, leaving 15 bases between. The CDR3 extends over 14 amino acids. The CDR3 DNA reads TGTGCCAGCAGCAAACAGGTGACGTCCTATGGCTACACCTTC. It encodes CASSKQVTSYGYTF.